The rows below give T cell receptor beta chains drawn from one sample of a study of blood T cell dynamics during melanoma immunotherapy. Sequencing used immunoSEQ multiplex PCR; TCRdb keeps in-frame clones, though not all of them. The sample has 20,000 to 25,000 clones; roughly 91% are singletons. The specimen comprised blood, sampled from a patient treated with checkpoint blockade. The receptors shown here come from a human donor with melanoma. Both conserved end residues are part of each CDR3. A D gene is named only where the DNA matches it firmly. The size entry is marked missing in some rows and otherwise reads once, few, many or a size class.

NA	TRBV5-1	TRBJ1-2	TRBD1	CASSLGQNYGGYTF	TGCGCCAGCAGCCTGGGACAGAACTATGGGGGCTACACCTTC
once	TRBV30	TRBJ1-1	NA	CAWSNGLNTEAFF	TGTGCCTGGAGTAACGGTTTGAACACTGAAGCTTTCTTT
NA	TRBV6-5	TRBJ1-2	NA	CASRTGSLSYGYTF	TGTGCCAGCAGGACGGGGTCTCTGAGTTATGGCTACACCTTC
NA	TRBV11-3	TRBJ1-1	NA	CASSPRNTEAFF	TGTGCCAGCAGCCCTAGAAACACTGAAGCTTTCTTT
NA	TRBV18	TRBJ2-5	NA	CASSPPVGKETQYF	TGTGCCAGCTCACCACCGGTCGGGAAAGAGACCCAGTACTTC
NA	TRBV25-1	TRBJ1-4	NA	CASSEGQGRREKLFF	TGTGCCAGCAGTGAGGGGCAGGGTAGACGGGAAAAACTGTTTTTT
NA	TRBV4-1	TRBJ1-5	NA	CASSQDPTGREPQHF	TGCGCCAGCAGCCAAGATCCGACCGGAAGGGAGCCCCAGCATTTT
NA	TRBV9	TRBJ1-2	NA	CASSVVSNYGYTF	TGTGCCAGCAGCGTAGTCTCTAACTATGGCTACACCTTC
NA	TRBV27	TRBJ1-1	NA	CASSKARGTEAFF	TGTGCCAGCAGTAAAGCGCGAGGGACTGAAGCTTTCTTT
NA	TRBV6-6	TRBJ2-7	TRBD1	CASSLGQGALYEQYF	TGTGCCAGCAGCCTAGGACAGGGGGCTCTCTACGAGCAGTACTTC
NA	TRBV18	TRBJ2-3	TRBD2	CASSPASGGATDTQYF	TGTGCCAGCTCACCTGCTAGCGGGGGGGCCACAGATACGCAGTATTTT
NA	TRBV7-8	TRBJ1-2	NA	CASSHNRRSNYGYTF	TGTGCCAGCAGCCACAACCGGCGGTCTAACTATGGCTACACCTTC
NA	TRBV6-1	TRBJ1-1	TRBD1	CASSGIDQGVLNTEAFF	TGTGCCAGCAGTGGAATTGACCAGGGGGTACTGAACACTGAAGCTTTCTTT
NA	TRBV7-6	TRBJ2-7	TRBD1	CASSLGQGSSEQYF	TGTGCCAGCAGCTTAGGACAGGGTTCCAGCGAGCAGTACTTC
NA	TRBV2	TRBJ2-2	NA	CASSEALSTGELFF	TGTGCCAGCAGTGAAGCGCTTTCCACCGGGGAGCTGTTTTTT
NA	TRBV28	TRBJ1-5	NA	CASSEVGNQPQHF	TGTGCCAGCAGTGAGGTGGGAAATCAGCCCCAGCATTTT
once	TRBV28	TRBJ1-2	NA	CASSLLGGFGYTF	TGTGCCAGCAGTTTATTAGGGGGGTTTGGCTACACCTTC
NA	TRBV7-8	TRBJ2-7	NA	CASSATAGPYEQYF	TGTGCCAGCAGCGCAACGGCGGGACCCTACGAGCAGTACTTC
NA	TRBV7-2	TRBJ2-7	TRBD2	CASSLVVTSGSFYEQYF	TGTGCCAGCAGCTTAGTGGTGACTAGCGGGAGCTTCTACGAGCAGTACTTC
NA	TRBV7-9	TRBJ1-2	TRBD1	CASRASGQALYGYTF	TGTGCCAGCAGAGCGTCGGGACAGGCACTCTATGGCTACACCTTC
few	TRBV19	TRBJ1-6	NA	CASSDHNSPLHF	TGTGCCAGTAGTGACCATAATTCACCCCTCCACTTT
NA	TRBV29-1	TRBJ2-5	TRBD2	CSVVGSGAETQYF	TGCAGCGTTGTCGGTAGCGGGGCGGAGACCCAGTACTTC
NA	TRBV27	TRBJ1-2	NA	CASRARGAFANYGYTF	TGTGCCAGCAGGGCCCGGGGGGCCTTCGCTAACTATGGCTACACCTTC
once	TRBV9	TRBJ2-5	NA	CASSVDPLGQRVETQYF	TGTGCCAGCAGCGTAGATCCCTTAGGCCAAAGGGTGGAGACCCAGTACTTC
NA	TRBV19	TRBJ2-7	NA	CASSPQGVNEQYF	TGTGCCAGTAGCCCCCAGGGAGTGAACGAGCAGTACTTC
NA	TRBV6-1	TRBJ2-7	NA	CASSVNRDTEQYF	TGTGCCAGCAGTGTGAACCGGGACACCGAGCAGTACTTC
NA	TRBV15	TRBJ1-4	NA	CATSRDPDSINEKLFF	TGTGCCACCAGCAGAGACCCGGACAGTATTAATGAAAAACTGTTTTTT
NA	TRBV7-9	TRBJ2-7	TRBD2	CASSSSGVGLYEQYF	TGTGCCAGCAGCTCAAGCGGGGTGGGCCTCTACGAGCAGTACTTC
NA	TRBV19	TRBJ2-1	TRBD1	CASSPGQGMDEQFF	TGTGCCAGTAGCCCGGGACAGGGGATGGATGAGCAGTTCTTC
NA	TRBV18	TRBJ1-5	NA	CASSPANTDQPQHF	TGTGCCAGCTCACCAGCAAATACGGATCAGCCCCAGCATTTT
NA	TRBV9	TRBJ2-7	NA	CASSVVEFPYEQYF	TGTGCCAGCAGCGTAGTTGAATTCCCCTACGAGCAGTACTTC
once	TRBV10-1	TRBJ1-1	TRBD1	CASRGMTGGPYNLNTEAFF	TGCGCCAGCAGAGGTATGACAGGGGGCCCCTACAATCTGAACACTGAAGCTTTCTTT
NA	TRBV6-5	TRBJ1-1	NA	CASSKGATEAFF	TGTGCCAGCAGTAAAGGGGCGACTGAAGCTTTCTTT
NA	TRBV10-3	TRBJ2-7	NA	CAISDEGGLAYEQYF	TGTGCCATCAGTGATGAAGGGGGGCTGGCCTACGAGCAGTACTTC
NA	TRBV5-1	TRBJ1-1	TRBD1	CASSHGQGVTEAFF	TGCGCCAGCAGCCACGGACAGGGGGTTACTGAAGCTTTCTTT
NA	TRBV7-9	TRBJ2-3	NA	CASSFGDTQYF	TGTGCCAGCAGCTTTGGAGATACGCAGTATTTT
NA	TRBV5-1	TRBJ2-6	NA	CASRSPSGAGDSGANVLTF	TGCGCCAGTAGGTCTCCCTCAGGGGCCGGGGACTCTGGGGCCAACGTCCTGACTTTC
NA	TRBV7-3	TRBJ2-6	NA	CAGFDGRTHSGANVLTF	TGTGCCGGCTTTGATGGACGGACACACTCTGGGGCCAACGTCCTGACTTTC
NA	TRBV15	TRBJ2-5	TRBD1	CATSVGQGLETQYF	TGTGCCACCAGCGTGGGACAGGGGTTAGAGACCCAGTACTTC
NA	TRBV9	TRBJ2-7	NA	CASSVGTDRSYEQYF	TGTGCCAGCAGCGTAGGGACGGACCGCTCCTACGAGCAGTACTTC
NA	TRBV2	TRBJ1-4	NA	CASSYRDPKLFF	TGTGCCAGCAGTTACAGGGATCCCAAACTGTTTTTT
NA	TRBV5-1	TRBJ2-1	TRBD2	CASSSGLAGGLNEQFF	TGCGCCAGCAGCTCCGGACTAGCGGGGGGGCTAAATGAGCAGTTCTTC
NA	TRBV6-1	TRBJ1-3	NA	CASRAGGVSGNTIYF	TGTGCCAGCAGAGCCGGGGGGGTCTCTGGAAACACCATATATTTT
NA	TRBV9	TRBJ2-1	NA	CASSVGADGSYNEQFF	TGTGCCAGCAGCGTAGGGGCCGATGGTTCCTACAATGAGCAGTTCTTC
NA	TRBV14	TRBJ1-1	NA	CASSQAATVAFF	TGTGCCAGCAGCCAAGCAGCCACGGTGGCTTTCTTT
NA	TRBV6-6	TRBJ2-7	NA	CASSSGLPKLEQYF	TGTGCCAGCAGCTCAGGACTACCGAAGCTCGAGCAGTACTTC
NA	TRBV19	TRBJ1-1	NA	CATGDRKNTEAFF	TGTGCCACAGGCGACAGGAAGAACACTGAAGCTTTCTTT
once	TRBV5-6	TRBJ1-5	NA	CATPLKRDQPQHF	TGTGCCACCCCACTGAAAAGGGATCAGCCCCAGCATTTT
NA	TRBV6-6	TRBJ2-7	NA	CASRGGGGAYEQYF	TGTGCCAGCAGAGGCGGAGGGGGGGCCTACGAGCAGTACTTC
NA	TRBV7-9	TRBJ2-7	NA	CASSFREGDYEQYF	TGTGCCAGCAGCTTCCGGGAAGGAGACTACGAGCAGTACTTC
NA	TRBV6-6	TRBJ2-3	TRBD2	CASSYNGLATDTQYF	TGTGCCAGCAGTTACAACGGACTAGCGACAGATACGCAGTATTTT
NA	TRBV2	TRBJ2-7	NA	CASIGGVGPYEQYF	TGTGCCAGCATTGGAGGGGTTGGCCCCTACGAGCAGTACTTC
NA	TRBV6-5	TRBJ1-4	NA	CASKPGTSEKLFF	TGTGCCAGCAAACCCGGGACGAGTGAAAAACTGTTTTTT
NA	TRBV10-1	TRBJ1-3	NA	CASSKSGQGNTIYF	TGCGCCAGCAGTAAGTCGGGACAAGGAAACACCATATATTTT
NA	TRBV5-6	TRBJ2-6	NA	CASSLRRPLSGANVLTF	TGTGCCAGCAGCTTGAGGAGACCCCTGAGCGGGGCCAACGTCCTGACTTTC
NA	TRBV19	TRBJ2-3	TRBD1	CASSIDRVSTDTQYF	TGTGCCAGTAGTATTGACAGGGTGAGCACAGATACGCAGTATTTT
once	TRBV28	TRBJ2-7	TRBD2	CASGPGLELEQYF	TGTGCCAGCGGCCCGGGACTAGAATTAGAGCAGTACTTC
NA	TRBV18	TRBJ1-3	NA	CASSPGSSSGNTIYF	TGTGCCAGCTCACCCGGCAGCAGCTCTGGAAACACCATATATTTT
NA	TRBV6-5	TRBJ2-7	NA	CASRPIQANEQYF	TGTGCCAGCAGACCCATTCAGGCTAACGAGCAGTACTTC
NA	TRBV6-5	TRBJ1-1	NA	CASRLYRASNTEAFF	TGTGCCAGCAGGCTATACAGGGCCTCGAACACTGAAGCTTTCTTT